The next 30 T cell receptor beta chains were all read from a single sample in a study of OX40 agonist ivuxolimab in advanced cancers. The repertoire was sequenced with immunoSEQ multiplex PCR; TCRdb's copy has only in-frame clones and lacks some. The sample contains about 66,000 clones, around 86% of which appear only once. Source: CD4+ or CD8+ T cells sorted from blood, taken in a trial of the OX40 agonist ivuxolimab. All receptors come from an adult with an advanced solid tumor such as melanoma, head and neck, liver or kidney cancer.

The CDR3 sequence is CASSLVRATSGNTIYF. The CDR3 nucleotides are TGTGCCAGCAGCTTGGTCCGAGCAACCTCTGGAAACACCATATATTTT. The chain is built from TRBV5-8 and TRBJ1-3; D gene unclear. V lost 0 bases, J lost 0 bases, and 10 bases lay in between. This CDR3 contains 16 residues. Germline V gene data show CDR1 as SGHTS and CDR2 as YDEGEE.

This chain uses TRBV30 with TRBJ2-7; D gene ambiguous. The CDR3 has 11 amino acids. The germline V gene encodes CDR1 GTSNPN and CDR2 SVGIG (reference sequence). Trimming took off 7 bases at V and 3 bases at J, with 10 bases between the two ends. Written as DNA, the CDR3 is TGTGCCTTACGTGGTAGCTACGAGCAGTACTTC. Translation: CALRGSYEQYF.

CDR3 amino acids: CASSDRYEQYF. CDR3 DNA: TGTGCCAGCAGCGACAGGTACGAGCAGTACTTC. The chain recombines TRBV7-2 with TRBJ2-7; D is perhaps TRBD1 (6 bases). This CDR3 spans 11 amino acids. CDR1 and CDR2 (germline): SGHTA, FQGNSA. Trimming left V 5 bases short and J 4 bases short, with 6 bases between.

This clone was seen a handful of times. DNA of the CDR3: TGTGCCAGCAGCGATAGCGGGGGCGGAACCACCGGGGAGCTGTTTTTT. Its protein is CASSDSGGGTTGELFF. V and J are TRBV7-8 and TRBJ2-2; 9 bases map to TRBD2. The CDR3 loop spans 16 amino acids. Per germline, CDR1 SGHVS and CDR2 FQNEAQ. J lost 4 bases, V lost 5 bases, and 8 bases had no gene match.

This clone occurred once. The DNA for the CDR3 is TGTGCCAGCAGCGTAGGCGGGTCAGCTAACTATGGCTACACCTTC. This gives the protein CASSVGGSANYGYTF. The V gene is TRBV11-2, the J gene TRBJ1-2, with D uncertain. The germline V gene has CDR1 SGHAT and CDR2 FQNNGV. The CDR3 covers 15 residues. The V gene lost 5 bases and the J gene lost 0 bases, with 13 bases spanning the gap.

The CDR3 region has the DNA TGTGCCAGCAGCTTAAATGGTAGGGGGGGTACTAACGAGCAGTACTTC. Translation gives CASSLNGRGGTNEQYF. The chain has TRBV7-2 and TRBJ2-7, with D possibly matching TRBD2 (7 bases). The germline V and J ends were trimmed by 2 bases and 5 bases, with 19 bases remaining between them. The CDR3 totals 16 residues. Germline V gene sequence: CDR1 SGHTA, CDR2 FQGNSA.

The gene calls are TRBV28 and TRBJ1-1, with 7 bases matching TRBD1. Per germline, CDR1 MDHEN and CDR2 SYDVKM. The CDR3 has 15 residues. V shed 2 bases and J 7 bases; nucleotides not matched to a gene: 10. The CDR3 DNA reads as TGTGCCAGCAGTTTAGTGGTGGGCCCAGGGGGTGAAGCTTTCTTT. It encodes CASSLVVGPGGEAFF.

The chain employs TRBV2 and TRBJ1-1; D remains unclear. Germline V gives CDR1 SNHLY, CDR2 FYNNEI. The V end lost 6 bases, the J end lost 5 bases, and 13 bases lay between the germline ends. There are 13 residues in the CDR3. The CDR3 here is CASRIEVGTEAFF. Here the CDR3 DNA reads TGTGCCAGCAGAATAGAGGTAGGAACTGAAGCTTTCTTT.

The table lists this clone with a few counts. The chain couples TRBV4-3 to TRBJ1-4, with 11 bases matching TRBD1. Trimming at V came to 6 bases and at J to 3 bases, leaving 3 bases not matched to a gene. Germline V gene lookup returns CDR1 LGHNA and CDR2 YSLEER. The CDR3 is made up of 15 amino acids. The chain's CDR3 is CASRGQGVANEKLFF. Here the CDR3 DNA reads TGCGCCAGCAGGGGACAGGGGGTGGCTAATGAAAAACTGTTTTTT.

This chain connects TRBV11-3 to TRBJ1-4; 9 bases map to TRBD1. Germline CDR1 and CDR2: SGHNT and YENEEA. V lost 5 bases and J lost 5; bases outside the gene matches: 9. The CDR3 consists of 16 residues. Here the CDR3 reads CASSPGQGRQNEKLFF. The CDR3 nucleotides are TGTGCCAGCAGCCCGGGACAGGGAAGGCAAAATGAAAAACTGTTTTTT.

The chain employs TRBV27 and TRBJ1-2; D ambiguous. Germline V gene data show CDR1 as MNHEY and CDR2 as SMNVEV (reference sequence). V was pared by 6 bases and J by 8 bases, with 13 bases between. The CDR3 covers 12 residues. This chain's CDR3 is CASSPGGRGYTF. CDR3 bases: TGTGCCAGCAGCCCGGGCGGGAGGGGCTACACCTTC.

The rearrangement links TRBV4-2 to TRBJ1-2; no reliable D call. The CDR3 consists of 14 residues. The germline V gene encodes CDR1 LGHNA and CDR2 YNFKEQ. The ends were cut back, 0 bases at V and 8 bases at J, with 13 bases in the middle. The CDR3 here is CASSQDGVTKGYTF. The CDR3 DNA is TGTGCCAGCAGCCAAGATGGGGTAACGAAGGGCTACACCTTC.

The V and J genes are TRBV29-1 and TRBJ2-5; D unclear. Germline V lookup: CDR1 SQVTM, CDR2 ANQGSEA. V lost 5 bases, J lost 5 bases, and 9 bases lay in between. The CDR3 contains 11 residues. This CDR3 reads CSVIEGETQYF. For the CDR3, the DNA is TGCAGCGTTATCGAAGGGGAGACCCAGTACTTC.

V usage is TRBV11-2 and J usage is TRBJ1-4, with D possibly being TRBD1 (6 bases). Germline-derived CDR1 and CDR2 are SGHAT and FQNNGV. The CDR3 is 17 residues long. V was trimmed by 5 bases and J by 0 bases, leaving 16 bases between them. CDR3 bases: TGTGCCAGCAGCCCCACCGGGACATCAACAACTAATGAAAAACTGTTTTTT. It specifies CASSPTGTSTTNEKLFF.

The rearrangement links TRBV6-5 to TRBJ2-7; D call uncertain. CDR1 is MNHEY and CDR2 is SVGAGI in the germline V gene. Trimming took off 3 bases at V and 6 bases at J, with 12 bases between the two ends. The CDR3 contains 13 residues. CDR3 DNA: TGTGCCAGCAGTTATGGCGACAACTCCGAGCAGTACTTC. It specifies CASSYGDNSEQYF.

CDR3 sequence reads: CASKRDRRPASPSGNTIYF. The DNA for the CDR3 is TGTGCCAGCAAAAGGGACAGGCGACCCGCTTCTCCATCTGGAAACACCATATATTTT. J is TRBJ1-3 and V is TRBV11-3; 8 bases match TRBD1. V dropped 7 bases and J dropped 1; count of bases not matched to a gene: 18. The CDR3 consists of 19 residues. Germline assignment: CDR1 SGHNT and CDR2 YENEEA.

This chain connects TRBV30 to TRBJ1-2, with TRBD1 as a possible D gene (5 bases). This CDR3 is built from 11 residues. The ends were cut back, 0 bases at V and 7 bases at J, with 6 bases in the middle. Germline V CDR1 and CDR2: GTSNPN, SVGIG (reference sequence). Written as DNA, the CDR3 is TGTGCCTGGAGTGTAGGGGCTGGCTACACCTTC. Protein product: CAWSVGAGYTF.

V is TRBV25-1 and J is TRBJ2-2; 7 bases align to TRBD1. Germline V gene lookup returns CDR1 MGHDK and CDR2 SYGVNS. V lost 5 bases to trimming and J lost 4 bases; unmatched junction nucleotides: 7. CDR3 length equals 15 residues. The CDR3 nucleotides are TGTGCCAGCAGTTATCACAGGGGAAGCACCGGGGAGCTGTTTTTT. Its protein product is CASSYHRGSTGELFF.

The V gene is TRBV5-8, the J gene TRBJ1-2, with D unclear. Per the germline V gene, CDR1 is SGHTS and CDR2 is YDEGEE. The V end was cut by 1 base, the J end by 1 base, with 8 bases between. The CDR3 sequence is 14 residues long. The CDR3 region is CASSLLGFNYGYTF. The CDR3 DNA follows: TGTGCCAGCAGCTTGTTGGGGTTTAACTATGGCTACACCTTC.

The chain recombines TRBV4-3 with TRBJ2-1; D is possibly TRBD1 or TRBD2 (5 bases each). Germline CDR1 LGHNA, CDR2 YSLEER. This CDR3 has 12 residues. The V and J ends lost 3 bases and 11 bases respectively, with 11 bases between them. The CDR3 nucleotides are TGCGCCAGCAGCCAGAATGAGGGGAAGCAGTTCTTC. Translated, it gives CASSQNEGKQFF.

The J gene is TRBJ2-1, the V gene TRBV7-2, with D perhaps TRBD1 or TRBD2 (5 bases each). The V and J ends lost 7 bases and 1 base respectively, with 17 bases between them. CDR1 SGHTA and CDR2 FQGNSA come from the germline V gene. The CDR3 has 16 amino acids. CDR3 protein: CASTQQEGRSYNEQFF. The CDR3 DNA reads as TGTGCCAGCACCCAACAAGAGGGGAGATCCTACAATGAGCAGTTCTTC.

This chain connects TRBV5-1 to TRBJ1-2, with 12 bases fitting TRBD1. The CDR3 extends over 13 amino acids. J was trimmed by 7 bases and V by 3 bases; bases with no gene match: 1. Germline V CDR1 and CDR2: SGHRS, YFSETQ. The CDR3 DNA is TGCGCCAGCAGCTCGGGACAGGGGGCTGGCTACACCTTC. This sequence encodes CASSSGQGAGYTF.

The chain links TRBV4-3 to TRBJ1-1; maybe TRBD1 (6 bases). The CDR3 has 14 residues. V lost 4 bases, J lost 5 bases, and 14 bases lay in between. Germline assignment: CDR1 LGHNA and CDR2 YSLEER. The CDR3 DNA follows: TGCGCCAGCAGCCTTTCCAGGGGAGAAACTGAAGCTTTCTTT. This encodes CASSLSRGETEAFF.

This clone was counted a few times. This chain uses TRBV4-2 with TRBJ1-5, with 8 bases aligning to TRBD1. With V trimmed by 3 bases and J by 4 bases, 8 bases remained unmatched. Germline lookup yields CDR1 LGHNA and CDR2 YNFKEQ. This CDR3 spans 16 amino acids. CDR3 in DNA: TGTGCCAGCAGCCACGACCTCGGACAGGGTAATCAGCCCCAGCATTTT. Amino acid sequence: CASSHDLGQGNQPQHF.

The genes are TRBV5-4 and TRBJ2-2; TRBD1 is a possible D gene (6 bases). The CDR3 has 12 residues. V was clipped by 5 bases and J by 12 bases, with 14 bases between them. Germline assignment: CDR1 SGHNT and CDR2 YYREEE (reference sequence). DNA for the CDR3: TGTGCCAGCAGGGATCCGGGACATAAGCTGTTTTTT. Its protein product is CASRDPGHKLFF.

The chain links TRBV28 to TRBJ1-3; a weak D match, TRBD1 (5 bases). The germline gives CDR1 MDHEN, CDR2 SYDVKM. Trimming shortened V by 8 bases and J by 0 bases, and 14 bases separated the two germline ends. The CDR3 loop spans 15 amino acids. CDR3 protein: CASLDIGLSGNTIYF. The CDR3 DNA reads TGTGCCAGCTTGGACATCGGTCTCTCTGGAAACACCATATATTTT.

The chain links TRBV6-6 to TRBJ1-2; 8 bases are a match to TRBD1. Germline V gene lookup returns CDR1 MNHNY and CDR2 SVGAGI (reference sequence). V lost 6 bases, J lost 2 bases, and 5 bases stayed unmatched. The CDR3 extends over 14 amino acids. The CDR3 DNA reads as TGTGCCAGCAGCCCCGACAGGGGAAACTATGGCTACACCTTC. This encodes CASSPDRGNYGYTF.

The rearrangement links TRBV9 to TRBJ2-1, with unresolved D. This CDR3 is built from 15 residues. The germline V gene encodes CDR1 SGDLS and CDR2 YYNGEE. Trimming cost V 0 bases and J 3 bases, with 10 bases left between them. The CDR3 DNA is TGTGCCAGCAGCGTAGAGCCCCACGGCTACAATGAGCAGTTCTTC. It translates to CASSVEPHGYNEQFF.

The rearrangement uses TRBV5-4 and TRBJ2-3; TRBD2 might be the D (6 bases). Trimming left V 3 bases short and J 6 bases short, with 20 bases between. The CDR3 runs 16 residues. Per germline, CDR1 SGHNT and CDR2 YYREEE (reference sequence). The CDR3 nucleotides read TGTGCCAGCAGCTGGGGGACTTCCTCATCCGTTGATACGCAGTATTTT. It is translated as CASSWGTSSSVDTQYF.

The V call is TRBV7-2, the J call TRBJ1-6; no definite D call. Germline V gene data show CDR1 as SGHTA and CDR2 as FQGNSA. Deletions cut 3 bases from V and 13 bases from J, with 13 bases between. The CDR3 contains 13 residues. CDR3 sequence reads: CASSFYGARPLHF. In nucleotides, the CDR3 is TGTGCCAGCAGCTTCTACGGAGCCCGGCCCCTCCACTTT.